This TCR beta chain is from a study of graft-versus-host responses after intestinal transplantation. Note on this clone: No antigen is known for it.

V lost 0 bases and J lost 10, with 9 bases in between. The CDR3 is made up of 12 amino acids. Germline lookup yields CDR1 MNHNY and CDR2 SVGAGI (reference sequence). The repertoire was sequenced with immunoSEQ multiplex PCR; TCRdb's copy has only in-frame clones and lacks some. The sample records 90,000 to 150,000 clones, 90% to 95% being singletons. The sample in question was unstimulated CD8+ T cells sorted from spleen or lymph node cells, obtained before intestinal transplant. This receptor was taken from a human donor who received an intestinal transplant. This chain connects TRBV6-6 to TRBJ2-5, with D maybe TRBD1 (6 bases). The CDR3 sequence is CASSYSGGNQYF. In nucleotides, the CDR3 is TGTGCCAGCAGTTACTCAGGGGGAAACCAGTACTTC.